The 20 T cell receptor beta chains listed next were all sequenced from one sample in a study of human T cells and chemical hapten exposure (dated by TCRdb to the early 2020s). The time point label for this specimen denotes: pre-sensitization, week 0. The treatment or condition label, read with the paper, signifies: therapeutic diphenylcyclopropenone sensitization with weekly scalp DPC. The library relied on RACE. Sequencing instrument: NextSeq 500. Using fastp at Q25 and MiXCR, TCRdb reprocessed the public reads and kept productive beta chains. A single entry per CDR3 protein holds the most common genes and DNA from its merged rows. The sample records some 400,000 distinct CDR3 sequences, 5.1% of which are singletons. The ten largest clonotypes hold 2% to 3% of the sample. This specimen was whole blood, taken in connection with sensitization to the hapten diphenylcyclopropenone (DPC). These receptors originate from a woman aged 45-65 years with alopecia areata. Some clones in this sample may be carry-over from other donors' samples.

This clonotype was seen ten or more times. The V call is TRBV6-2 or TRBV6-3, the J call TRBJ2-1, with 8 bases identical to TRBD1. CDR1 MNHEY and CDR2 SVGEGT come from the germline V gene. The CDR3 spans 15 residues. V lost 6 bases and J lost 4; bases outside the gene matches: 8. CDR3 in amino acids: CASRHGQGPYNEQFF. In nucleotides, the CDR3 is TGTGCCAGCAGACATGGACAGGGACCATACAATGAGCAGTTCTTC.

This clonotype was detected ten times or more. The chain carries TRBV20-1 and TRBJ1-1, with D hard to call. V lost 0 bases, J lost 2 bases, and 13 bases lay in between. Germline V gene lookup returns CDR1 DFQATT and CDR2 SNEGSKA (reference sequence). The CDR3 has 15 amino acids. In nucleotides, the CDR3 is TGCAGTGCTAGAGATCCCTTCGGGCCTAACACTGAAGCTTTCTTT. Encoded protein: CSARDPFGPNTEAFF.

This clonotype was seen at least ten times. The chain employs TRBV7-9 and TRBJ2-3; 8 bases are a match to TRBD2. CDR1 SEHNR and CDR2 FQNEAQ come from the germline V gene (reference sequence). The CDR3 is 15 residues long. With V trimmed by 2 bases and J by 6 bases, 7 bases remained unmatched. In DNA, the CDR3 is TGTGCCAGCAGCTTAACTACGGGAGGGGAGGATACGCAGTATTTT. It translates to CASSLTTGGEDTQYF. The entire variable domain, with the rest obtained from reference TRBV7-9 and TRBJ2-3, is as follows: DTGVSQNPRHKITKRGQNVTFRCDPISEHNRLYWYRQTLGQGPEFLTYFQNEAQLEKSRLLSDRFSAERPKGSFSTLEIQRTEQGDSAMYLCASSLTTGGEDTQYFGPGTRLTVL.

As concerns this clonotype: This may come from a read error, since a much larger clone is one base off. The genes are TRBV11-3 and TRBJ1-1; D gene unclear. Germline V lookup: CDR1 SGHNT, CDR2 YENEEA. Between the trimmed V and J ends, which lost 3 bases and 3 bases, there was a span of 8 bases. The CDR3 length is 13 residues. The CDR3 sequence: CASSFPPDTEAFF. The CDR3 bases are TGTGCCAGCAGCTTCCCCCCGGACACTGAAGCTTTCTTT.

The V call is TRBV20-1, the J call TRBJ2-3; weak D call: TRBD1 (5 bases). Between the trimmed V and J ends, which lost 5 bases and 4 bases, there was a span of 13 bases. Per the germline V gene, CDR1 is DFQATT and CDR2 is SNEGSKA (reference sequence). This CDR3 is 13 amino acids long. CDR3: CSALDTSPDTQYF. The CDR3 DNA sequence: TGCAGTGCTTTGGACACAAGCCCAGATACGCAGTATTTT.

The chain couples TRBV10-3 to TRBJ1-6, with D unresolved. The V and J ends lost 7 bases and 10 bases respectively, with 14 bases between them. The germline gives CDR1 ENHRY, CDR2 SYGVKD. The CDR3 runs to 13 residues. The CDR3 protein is CAITRDENSPLHF. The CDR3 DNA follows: TGTGCCATCACTAGAGATGAAAACTCACCCCTCCACTTT.

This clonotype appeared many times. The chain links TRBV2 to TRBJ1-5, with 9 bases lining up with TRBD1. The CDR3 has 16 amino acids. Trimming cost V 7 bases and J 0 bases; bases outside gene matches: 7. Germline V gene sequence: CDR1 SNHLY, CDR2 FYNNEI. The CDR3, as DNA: TGTGCCAGCAAGGAACAGGGGGCGCTTAGCAATCAGCCCCAGCATTTT. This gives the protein CASKEQGALSNQPQHF.

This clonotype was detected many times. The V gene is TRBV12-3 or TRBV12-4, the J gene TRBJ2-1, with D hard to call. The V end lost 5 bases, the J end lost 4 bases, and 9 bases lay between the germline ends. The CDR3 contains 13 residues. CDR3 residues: CASSTAIYNEQFF. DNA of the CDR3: TGTGCCAGCAGTACAGCTATATACAATGAGCAGTTCTTC.

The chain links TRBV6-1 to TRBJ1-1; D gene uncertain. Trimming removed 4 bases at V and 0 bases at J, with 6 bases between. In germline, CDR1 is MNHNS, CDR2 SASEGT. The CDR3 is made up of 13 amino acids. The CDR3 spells CASSVRLNTEAFF. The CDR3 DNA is TGTGCCAGCAGTGTCCGACTGAACACTGAAGCTTTCTTT.

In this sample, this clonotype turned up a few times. Here the CDR3 DNA reads TGTGCCAGCAGCCCCTACAGGGGTCGCCCGAACACTGAAGCTTTCTTT. Encoded protein: CASSPYRGRPNTEAFF. This rearrangement joins TRBV3-1 to TRBJ1-1; 7 bases map to TRBD1. The trim removed 4 bases at V and 1 base at J, leaving 9 bases unmatched. This CDR3 contains 16 residues. Germline CDR1 is LGHDT and CDR2 is YNNKEL (reference sequence).

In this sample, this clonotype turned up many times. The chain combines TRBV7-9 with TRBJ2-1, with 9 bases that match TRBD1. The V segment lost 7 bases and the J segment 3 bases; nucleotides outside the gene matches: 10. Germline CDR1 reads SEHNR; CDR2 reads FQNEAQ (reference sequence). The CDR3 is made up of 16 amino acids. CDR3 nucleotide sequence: TGTGCCAGCATCCCACTGTCGGGACAGGGCTACAATGAGCAGTTCTTC. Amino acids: CASIPLSGQGYNEQFF.

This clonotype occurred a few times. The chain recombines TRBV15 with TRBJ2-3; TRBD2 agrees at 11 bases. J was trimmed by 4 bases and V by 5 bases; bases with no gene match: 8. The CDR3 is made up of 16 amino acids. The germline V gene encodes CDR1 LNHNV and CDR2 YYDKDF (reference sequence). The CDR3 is CATSPGTSGRSDTQYF. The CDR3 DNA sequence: TGTGCCACCAGCCCCGGGACTAGCGGAAGATCAGATACGCAGTATTTT.

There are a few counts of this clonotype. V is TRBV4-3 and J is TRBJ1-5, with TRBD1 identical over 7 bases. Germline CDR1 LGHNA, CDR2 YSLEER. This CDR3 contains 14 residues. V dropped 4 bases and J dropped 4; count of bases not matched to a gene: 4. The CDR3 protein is CASSRSTGNQPQHF. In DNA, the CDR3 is TGCGCCAGCAGCCGATCGACAGGGAATCAGCCCCAGCATTTT.

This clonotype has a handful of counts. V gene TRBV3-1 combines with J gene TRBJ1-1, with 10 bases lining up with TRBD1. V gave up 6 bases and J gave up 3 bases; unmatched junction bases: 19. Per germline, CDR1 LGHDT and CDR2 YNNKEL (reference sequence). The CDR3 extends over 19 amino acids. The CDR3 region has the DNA TGTGCCAGCAGGCCCACATCTTTCGGGACAGGGGTAGGGGACACTGAAGCTTTCTTT. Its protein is CASRPTSFGTGVGDTEAFF.

CDR3 nucleotide sequence: TGCAGTGCTAGACAGGGGGTCAGCTCCTACAATGAGCAGTTCTTC. The encoded protein is CSARQGVSSYNEQFF. V gene TRBV20-1 combines with J gene TRBJ2-1; 7 bases match TRBD1. With 2 bases clipped from V and 0 bases from J, the junction kept 4 bases outside the gene matches. Germline CDR1 reads DFQATT; CDR2 reads SNEGSKA (reference sequence). The CDR3 has 15 amino acids.

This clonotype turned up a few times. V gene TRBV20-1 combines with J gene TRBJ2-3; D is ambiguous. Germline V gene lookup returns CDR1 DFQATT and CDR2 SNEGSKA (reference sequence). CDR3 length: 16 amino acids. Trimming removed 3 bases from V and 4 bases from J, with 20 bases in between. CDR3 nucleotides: TGCAGTGCTAGGGGCTACGAGTATGAGGTCCCAGATACGCAGTATTTT. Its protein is CSARGYEYEVPDTQYF.

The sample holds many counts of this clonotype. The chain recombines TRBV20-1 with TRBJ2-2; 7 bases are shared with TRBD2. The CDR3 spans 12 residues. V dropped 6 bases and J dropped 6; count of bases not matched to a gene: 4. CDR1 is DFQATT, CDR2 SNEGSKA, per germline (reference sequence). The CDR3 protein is CSAPGLAGELFF. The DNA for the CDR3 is TGCAGTGCCCCCGGACTAGCCGGGGAGCTGTTTTTT.

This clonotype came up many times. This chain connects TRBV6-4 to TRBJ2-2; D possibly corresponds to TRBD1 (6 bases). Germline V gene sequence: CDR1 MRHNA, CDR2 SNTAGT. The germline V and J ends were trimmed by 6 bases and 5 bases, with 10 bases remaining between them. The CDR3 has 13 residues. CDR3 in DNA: TGTGCCAGCAGAGGCAGGGGAACCGGGGAGCTGTTTTTT. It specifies CASRGRGTGELFF.

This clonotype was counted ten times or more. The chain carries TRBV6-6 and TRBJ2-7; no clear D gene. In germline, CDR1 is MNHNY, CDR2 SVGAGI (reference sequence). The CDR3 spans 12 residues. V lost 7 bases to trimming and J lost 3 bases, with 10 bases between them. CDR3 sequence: CASKSPDYEQYF. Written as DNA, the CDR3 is TGTGCCAGCAAAAGTCCGGACTACGAGCAGTACTTC.

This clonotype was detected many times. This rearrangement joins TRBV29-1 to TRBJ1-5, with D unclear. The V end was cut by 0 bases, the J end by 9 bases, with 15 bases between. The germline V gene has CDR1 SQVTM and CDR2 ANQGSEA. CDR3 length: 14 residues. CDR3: CSVEDGPGVGPQHF. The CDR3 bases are TGCAGCGTTGAAGATGGACCCGGAGTAGGGCCCCAGCATTTT.